The clone carrying this T cell receptor (beta chain) was seen only a few times. Antigen unknown. This sample is part of a study of T-cell memory formation after mild COVID-19. In germline, CDR1 is SGHRS, CDR2 YFSETQ. V lost 3 bases and J 10 bases, leaving 14 bases between the germline ends. CDR3 length equals 13 residues. Regarding the study as a whole: Chiefly within CM and EM were the contracting CD4+ clones; CD8+ ones were within EMRA. There were some responding clones in pre-infection memory, which suggested that cross-reactive memory had joined.

TCRdb redid the calling of the 5' RACE reads with MiXCR, one entry per CDR3 protein. The table records fewer than 300,000 distinct CDR3 sequences, approximately 18% of them present only once. The sequenced sample was PBMCs or a T cell subset sorted from them (not recorded which). The rearrangement links TRBV5-1 to TRBJ2-1, with TRBD1 as a possible D gene (6 bases). This receptor was identified in a man between 18 and 35 years old who had mild COVID-19 (a few samples of this study predate the infection). Cell type and time point are not known. The CDR3 loop is CASSYRDLGEQFF. Here the CDR3 DNA reads TGCGCCAGCAGCTACAGGGATCTCGGGGAGCAGTTCTTC.